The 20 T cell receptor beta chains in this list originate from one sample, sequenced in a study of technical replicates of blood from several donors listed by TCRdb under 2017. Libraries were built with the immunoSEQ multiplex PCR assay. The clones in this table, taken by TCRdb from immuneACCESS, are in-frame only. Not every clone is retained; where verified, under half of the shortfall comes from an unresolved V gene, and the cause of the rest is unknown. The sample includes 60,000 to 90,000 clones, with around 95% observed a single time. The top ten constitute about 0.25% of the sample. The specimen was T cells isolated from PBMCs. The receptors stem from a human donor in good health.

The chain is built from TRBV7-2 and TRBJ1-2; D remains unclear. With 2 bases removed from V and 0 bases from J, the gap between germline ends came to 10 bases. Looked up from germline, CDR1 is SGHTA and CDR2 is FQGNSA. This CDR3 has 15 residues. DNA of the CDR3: TGTGCCAGCAGCTTAATCCAGGCCTCTAACTATGGCTACACCTTC. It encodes CASSLIQASNYGYTF.

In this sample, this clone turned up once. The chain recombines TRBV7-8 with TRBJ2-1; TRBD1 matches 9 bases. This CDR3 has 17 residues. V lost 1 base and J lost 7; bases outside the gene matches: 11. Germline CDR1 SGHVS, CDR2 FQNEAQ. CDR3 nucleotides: TGTGCCAGCAGCTTAGGTATCGAAGGACAGGGGTGGAATGAGCAGTTCTTC. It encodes CASSLGIEGQGWNEQFF.

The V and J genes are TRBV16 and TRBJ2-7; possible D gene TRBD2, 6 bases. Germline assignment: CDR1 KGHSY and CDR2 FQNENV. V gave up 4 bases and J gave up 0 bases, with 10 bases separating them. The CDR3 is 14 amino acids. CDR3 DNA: TGTGCCAGCAGCCCCCCGGGGGACTCCTACGAGCAGTACTTC. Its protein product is CASSPPGDSYEQYF.

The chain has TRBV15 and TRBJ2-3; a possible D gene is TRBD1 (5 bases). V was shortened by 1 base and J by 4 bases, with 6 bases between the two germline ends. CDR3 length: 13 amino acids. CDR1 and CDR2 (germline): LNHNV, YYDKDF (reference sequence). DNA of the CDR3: TGTGCCACCAGCAGAGGACAGCCAGATACGCAGTATTTT. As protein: CATSRGQPDTQYF.

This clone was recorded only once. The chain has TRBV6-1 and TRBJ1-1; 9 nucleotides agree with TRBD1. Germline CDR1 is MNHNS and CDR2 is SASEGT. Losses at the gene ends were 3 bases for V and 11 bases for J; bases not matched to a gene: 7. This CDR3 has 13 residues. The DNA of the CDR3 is TGTGCCAGCAGTGATGGGACAGGGTCTAGGGCTTTCTTT. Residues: CASSDGTGSRAFF.

The CDR3 is CASSELREETQYF. For the CDR3, the DNA is TGTGCCAGCAGTGAACTCAGGGAAGAGACCCAGTACTTC. This rearrangement joins TRBV6-1 to TRBJ2-5, with a possible D match to TRBD1 (5 bases). Germline V gene lookup returns CDR1 MNHNS and CDR2 SASEGT. The V end lost 2 bases, the J end lost 3 bases, and 7 bases lay between the germline ends. The CDR3 sequence is 13 residues long.

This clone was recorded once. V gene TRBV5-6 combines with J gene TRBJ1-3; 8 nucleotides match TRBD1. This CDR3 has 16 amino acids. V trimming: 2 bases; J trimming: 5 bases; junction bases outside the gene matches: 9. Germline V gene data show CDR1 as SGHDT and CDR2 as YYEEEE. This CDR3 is CASSLGGQGLRNTIYF. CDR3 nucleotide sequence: TGTGCCAGCAGCTTAGGTGGACAGGGTCTCAGAAACACCATATATTTT.

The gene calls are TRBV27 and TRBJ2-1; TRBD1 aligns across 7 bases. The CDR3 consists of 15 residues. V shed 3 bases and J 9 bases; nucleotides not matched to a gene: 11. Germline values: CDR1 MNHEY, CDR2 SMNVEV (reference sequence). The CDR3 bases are TGTGCCAGCAGTTTGGGGACGACAGGGTGGGGTGAGCAGTTCTTC. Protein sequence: CASSLGTTGWGEQFF.

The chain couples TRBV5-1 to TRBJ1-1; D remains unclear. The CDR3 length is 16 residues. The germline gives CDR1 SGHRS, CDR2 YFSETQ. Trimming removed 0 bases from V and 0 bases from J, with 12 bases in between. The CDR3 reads CASSLGARSLNTEAFF. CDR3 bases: TGCGCCAGCAGCTTGGGGGCCCGGTCTTTGAACACTGAAGCTTTCTTT.

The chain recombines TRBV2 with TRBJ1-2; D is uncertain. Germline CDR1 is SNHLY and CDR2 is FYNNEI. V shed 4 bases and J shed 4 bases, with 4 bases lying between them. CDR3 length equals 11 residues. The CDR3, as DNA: TGTGCCAGCAGTGTCGTCTATGGCTACACCTTC. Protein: CASSVVYGYTF.

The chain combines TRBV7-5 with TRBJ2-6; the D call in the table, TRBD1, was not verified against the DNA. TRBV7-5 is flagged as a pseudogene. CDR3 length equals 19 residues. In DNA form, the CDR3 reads TGTGTCAGAAGCTTAGTCCCCTTTGGACAGTTCTCTGGGGCCAACGTCCTGACTTTC. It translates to CVRSLVPFGQFSGANVLTF.

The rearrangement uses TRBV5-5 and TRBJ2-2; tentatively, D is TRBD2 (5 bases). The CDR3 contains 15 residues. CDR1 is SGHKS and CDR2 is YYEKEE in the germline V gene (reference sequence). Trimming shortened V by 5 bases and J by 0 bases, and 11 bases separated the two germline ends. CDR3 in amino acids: CASSWTPANTGELFF. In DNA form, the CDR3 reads TGTGCCAGCAGTTGGACTCCAGCGAACACCGGGGAGCTGTTTTTT. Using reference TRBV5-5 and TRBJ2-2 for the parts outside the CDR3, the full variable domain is DAGVTQSPTHLIKTRGQQVTLRCSPISGHKSVSWYQQVLGQGPQFIFQYYEKEERGRGNFPDRFSARQFPNYSSELNVNALLLGDSALYLCASSWTPANTGELFFGEGSRLTVL.

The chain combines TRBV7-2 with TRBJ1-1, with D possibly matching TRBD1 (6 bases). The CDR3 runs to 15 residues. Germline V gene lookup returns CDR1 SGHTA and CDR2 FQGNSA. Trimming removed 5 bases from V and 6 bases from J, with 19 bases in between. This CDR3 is CASSLYDGPGAEAFF. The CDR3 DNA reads TGTGCCAGCAGCCTCTATGACGGACCAGGGGCTGAAGCTTTCTTT.

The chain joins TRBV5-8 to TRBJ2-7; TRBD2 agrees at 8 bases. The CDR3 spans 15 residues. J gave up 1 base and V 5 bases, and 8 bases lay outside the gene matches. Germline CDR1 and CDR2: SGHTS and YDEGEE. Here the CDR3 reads CASSLSGGPSYEQYF. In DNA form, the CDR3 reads TGTGCCAGCAGTTTGAGCGGGGGCCCATCCTACGAGCAGTACTTC.

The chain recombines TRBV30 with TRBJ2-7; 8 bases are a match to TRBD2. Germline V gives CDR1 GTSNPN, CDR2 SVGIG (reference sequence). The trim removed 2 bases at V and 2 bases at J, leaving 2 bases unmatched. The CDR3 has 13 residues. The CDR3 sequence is CAWSKGLAYEQYF. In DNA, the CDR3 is TGTGCCTGGAGTAAGGGACTAGCCTACGAGCAGTACTTC.

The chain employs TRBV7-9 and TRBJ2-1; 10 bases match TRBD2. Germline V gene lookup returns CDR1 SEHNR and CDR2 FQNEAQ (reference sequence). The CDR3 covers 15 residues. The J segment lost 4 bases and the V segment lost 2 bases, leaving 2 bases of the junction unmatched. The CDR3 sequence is CASSLTSGVYNEQFF. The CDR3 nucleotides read TGTGCCAGCAGCTTAACTAGCGGGGTTTACAATGAGCAGTTCTTC.

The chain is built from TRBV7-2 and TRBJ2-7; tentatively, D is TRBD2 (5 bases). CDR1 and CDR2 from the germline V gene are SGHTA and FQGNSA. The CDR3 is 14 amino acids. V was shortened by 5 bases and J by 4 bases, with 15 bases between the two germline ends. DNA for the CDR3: TGTGCCAGCAGCACCCGACGGAGCGGTTACGAGCAGTACTTC. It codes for CASSTRRSGYEQYF.

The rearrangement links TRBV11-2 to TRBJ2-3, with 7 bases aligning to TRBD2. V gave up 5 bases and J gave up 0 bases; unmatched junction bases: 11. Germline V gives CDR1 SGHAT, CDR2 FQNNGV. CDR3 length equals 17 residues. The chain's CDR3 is CASSPGGPLYSTDTQYF. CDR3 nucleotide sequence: TGTGCCAGCAGCCCGGGGGGTCCGCTATATAGCACAGATACGCAGTATTTT.

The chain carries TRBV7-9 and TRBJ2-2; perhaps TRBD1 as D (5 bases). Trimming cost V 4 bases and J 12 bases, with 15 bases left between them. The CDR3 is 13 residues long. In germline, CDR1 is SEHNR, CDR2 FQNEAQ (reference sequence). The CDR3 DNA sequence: TGTGCCAGCAGCTCGGACACGATCGCGCAGCTGTTTTTT. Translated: CASSSDTIAQLFF.

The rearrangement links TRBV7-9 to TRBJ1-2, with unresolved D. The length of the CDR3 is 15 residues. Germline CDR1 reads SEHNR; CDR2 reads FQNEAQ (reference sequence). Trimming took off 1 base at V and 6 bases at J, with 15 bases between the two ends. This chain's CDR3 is CASSLGAGGFHGYTF. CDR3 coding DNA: TGTGCCAGCAGCTTAGGGGCAGGTGGGTTTCATGGCTACACCTTC. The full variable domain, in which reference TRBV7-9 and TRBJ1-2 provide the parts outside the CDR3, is DTGVSQNPRHKITKRGQNVTFRCDPISEHNRLYWYRQTLGQGPEFLTYFQNEAQLEKSRLLSDRFSAERPKGSFSTLEIQRTEQGDSAMYLCASSLGAGGFHGYTFGSGTRLTVV.